Below are 20 T cell receptor beta chains sequenced from a single sample in a study of blood T cell repertoires in COVID-19. The assay was immunoSEQ multiplex PCR, and TCRdb's table has in-frame clones only and misses some. The sample records around 300,000 clones, roughly 89% being singletons. Sequencing was done on a sample of peripheral blood. The receptor source for this set is a woman aged 35 to 49 who had recovered from COVID-19.

This chain links TRBV7-9 with TRBJ1-3, with 11 bases fitting TRBD1. The germline V gene encodes CDR1 SEHNR and CDR2 FQNEAQ (reference sequence). V lost 0 bases, J lost 0 bases, and 7 bases stayed unmatched. The CDR3 covers 19 residues. The CDR3 coding sequence is TGTGCCAGCAGCTTAGCAGGGACAGGGGGTAGAAACTCTGGAAACACCATATATTTT. Translated: CASSLAGTGGRNSGNTIYF.

The chain has TRBV5-1 and TRBJ1-3; D is unclear. Germline V CDR1 and CDR2: SGHRS, YFSETQ. Trimming stripped 5 bases from V and 0 bases from J, with 6 bases between. The CDR3 is 13 residues long. CDR3 amino acids: CASSPSSGNTIYF. CDR3 in DNA: TGCGCCAGCAGTCCTAGCTCTGGAAACACCATATATTTT.

The chain couples TRBV15 to TRBJ1-2, with 8 bases lining up with TRBD1. The V gene's germline CDR1 is LNHNV and CDR2 YYDKDF (reference sequence). The CDR3 contains 13 residues. With 5 bases clipped from V and 7 bases from J, the junction kept 6 bases outside the gene matches. CDR3 sequence: CATSGRQGFGYTF. As DNA, the CDR3 is TGTGCCACCAGCGGACGACAGGGGTTTGGCTACACCTTC.

The chain combines TRBV7-9 with TRBJ2-7, with 13 bases fitting TRBD2. This CDR3 is built from 18 residues. CDR1 is SEHNR, CDR2 FQNEAQ, per germline (reference sequence). V was clipped by 5 bases and J by 3 bases; unmatched bases: 13. The CDR3 here is CASSPGGGLAGAFYEQYF. CDR3 DNA sequence: TGTGCCAGCAGCCCCGGGGGCGGACTAGCGGGAGCCTTCTACGAGCAGTACTTC.

This chain links TRBV3-1 (or the pseudogene TRBV3-2) with TRBJ2-7; D is perhaps TRBD2 (5 bases). CDR3 size: 14 residues. V was pared by 1 base and J by 3 bases, with 10 bases between. Per germline, CDR1 LGHDT and CDR2 YNNKEL (reference sequence). The CDR3 is CASSQGVASYEQYF. The CDR3 coding sequence is TGTGCCAGCAGCCAAGGAGTAGCGAGCTACGAGCAGTACTTC.

The rearrangement joins TRBV19 to TRBJ2-3; TRBD1 aligns across 11 bases. With 5 bases clipped from V and 3 bases from J, the junction kept 7 bases outside the gene matches. CDR3 length: 16 amino acids. In germline, CDR1 is LNHDA, CDR2 SQIVND (reference sequence). This CDR3 is CASSVGQGAITDTQYF. In DNA, the CDR3 is TGTGCCAGTAGTGTTGGACAGGGGGCGATAACAGATACGCAGTATTTT. Complete variable domain (other parts from reference TRBV19 and TRBJ2-3): DGGITQSPKYLFRKEGQNVTLSCEQNLNHDAMYWYRQDPGQGLRLIYYSQIVNDFQKGDIAEGYSVSREKKESFPLTVTSAQKNPTAFYLCASSVGQGAITDTQYFGPGTRLTVL.

The genes are TRBV3-1 (or the pseudogene TRBV3-2) and TRBJ2-1; TRBD1 agrees at 10 bases. The length of the CDR3 is 16 residues. J was trimmed by 2 bases and V by 6 bases; bases with no gene match: 7. Germline V gene data show CDR1 as LGHDT and CDR2 as YNNKEL (reference sequence). This CDR3 reads CASSREGTGAYNEQFF. Here the CDR3 DNA reads TGTGCCAGCAGTAGGGAAGGGACAGGGGCCTACAATGAGCAGTTCTTC.

The DNA of the CDR3 is TGTGCCATCAGTGAACCGGGACACGGAATTGTGGAGCAGTACTTC. It codes for CAISEPGHGIVEQYF. This chain links TRBV10-3 with TRBJ2-7; tentative D call: TRBD1 (6 bases). The length of the CDR3 is 15 residues. Germline V gene sequence: CDR1 ENHRY, CDR2 SYGVKD. Deletions cut 3 bases from V and 7 bases from J, with 19 bases between.

The count of this clone is one. The chain is built from TRBV18 and TRBJ1-4, with 8 bases identical to TRBD1. Trimming removed 4 bases from V and 8 bases from J; junction bases left unmatched: 3. This CDR3 spans 13 amino acids. CDR1 and CDR2 (germline): KGHSH, LQKENI. In DNA, the CDR3 is TGTGCCAGCTCACTAGGACAGGGCGAAAAACTGTTTTTT. Protein sequence: CASSLGQGEKLFF. The variable domain in full, completed from reference TRBV18 and TRBJ1-4, reads NAGVMQNPRHLVRRRGQEARLRCSPMKGHSHVYWYRQLPEEGLKFMVYLQKENIIDESGMPKERFSAEFPKEGPSILRIQQVVRGDSAAYFCASSLGQGEKLFFGSGTQLSVL.

The V call is TRBV24-1, the J call TRBJ1-1, with a possible D match to TRBD1 (6 bases). The germline gives CDR1 KGHDR, CDR2 SFDVKD. Between the trimmed V and J ends, which lost 8 bases and 1 base, there was a span of 10 bases. CDR3 length: 13 residues. The CDR3 nucleotides read TGTGCCACCACAGGGGCCGAGAACACTGAAGCTTTCTTT. Amino acids: CATTGAENTEAFF.

This chain uses TRBV27 with TRBJ2-7, with D tentatively TRBD2 (6 bases). Deletions cut 2 bases from V and 5 bases from J, with 19 bases between. Germline V gene lookup returns CDR1 MNHEY and CDR2 SMNVEV (reference sequence). The CDR3 is made up of 16 amino acids. The CDR3 loop is CASSLIGLPGGNEQYF. CDR3 nucleotide sequence: TGTGCCAGCAGTTTAATCGGACTACCCGGAGGGAACGAGCAGTACTTC.

The chain employs TRBV23-1 and TRBJ1-1; D possibly corresponds to TRBD1 (6 bases). TRBV23-1 is labeled an ORF, and its function is uncertain. The CDR3 is 14 amino acids. V was trimmed by 7 bases and J by 5 bases, leaving 17 bases between them. CDR3 amino acids: CASNWGGRHTEAFF. For the CDR3, the DNA is TGCGCCAGCAACTGGGGGGGGCGGCATACTGAAGCTTTCTTT.

The chain's CDR3 is CASSFTGTSGRQETQYF. The CDR3 DNA reads TGCGCCAGCAGCTTTACCGGGACTAGCGGGCGGCAAGAGACCCAGTACTTC. The gene calls are TRBV5-1 and TRBJ2-5; 12 nucleotides agree with TRBD2. CDR1 and CDR2 (germline): SGHRS, YFSETQ. This CDR3 is 17 amino acids long. With 2 bases clipped from V and 2 bases from J, the junction kept 7 bases outside the gene matches.

The chain recombines TRBV4-1 with TRBJ2-1; 10 bases match TRBD2. Germline CDR1 MGHRA, CDR2 YSYEKL. This CDR3 has 21 residues. Trimming cost V 0 bases and J 0 bases; bases outside gene matches: 14. The CDR3 reads CASSQEAPPSGSTSSYNEQFF. CDR3 coding DNA: TGCGCCAGCAGCCAAGAAGCCCCTCCTAGCGGGAGTACTAGCTCCTACAATGAGCAGTTCTTC.

The chain employs TRBV25-1 and TRBJ2-2; weak D call: TRBD2 (5 bases). V was cut by 1 base and J by 4 bases, with 7 bases left in between. Germline CDR1 and CDR2: MGHDK and SYGVNS. The CDR3 has 14 amino acids. The CDR3 reads CASSELSGTGELFF. As DNA, the CDR3 is TGTGCCAGCAGTGAATTAAGCGGCACCGGGGAGCTGTTTTTT.

This chain uses TRBV5-1 with TRBJ2-5, with TRBD2 matching over 11 bases. The V gene's germline CDR1 is SGHRS and CDR2 YFSETQ. There are 17 residues in the CDR3. Trimming at V came to 0 bases and at J to 5 bases, leaving 9 bases not matched to a gene. As DNA, the CDR3 is TGCGCCAGCAGCTTGGGCGGGATGACTAGCGGGACGGAGACCCAGTACTTC. Encoded protein: CASSLGGMTSGTETQYF. The whole variable domain, filled in from reference TRBV5-1 and TRBJ2-5, reads KAGVTQTPRYLIKTRGQQVTLSCSPISGHRSVSWYQQTPGQGLQFLFEYFSETQRNKGNFPGRFSGRQFSNSRSEMNVSTLELGDSALYLCASSLGGMTSGTETQYFGPGTRLLVL.

The sample holds a few counts of this clone. This chain uses TRBV7-9 with TRBJ1-1; TRBD1 agrees at 9 bases. CDR3 length: 14 amino acids. The V gene's germline CDR1 is SEHNR and CDR2 FQNEAQ (reference sequence). V was clipped by 4 bases and J by 2 bases; unmatched bases: 2. The CDR3 region is CASSSDRGNTEAFF. DNA of the CDR3: TGTGCCAGCAGCTCGGACAGGGGAAACACTGAAGCTTTCTTT.

The chain recombines TRBV7-8 with TRBJ1-1; D is ambiguous. The CDR3 is made up of 13 amino acids. Germline CDR1 SGHVS, CDR2 FQNEAQ. V lost 2 bases to trimming and J lost 3 bases, with 7 bases between them. In DNA form, the CDR3 reads TGTGCCAGCAGCTTATTAGGAGACACTGAAGCTTTCTTT. Amino acid sequence: CASSLLGDTEAFF.

This sequence joins TRBV10-3 and TRBJ2-7; 8 nucleotides match TRBD1. CDR1 ENHRY and CDR2 SYGVKD come from the germline V gene. V gave up 3 bases and J gave up 6 bases; unmatched junction bases: 13. The CDR3 spans 16 residues. Written as DNA, the CDR3 is TGTGCCATCAGTGATACGGTCAGGGGGCAATTGAGCGAGCAGTACTTC. Translated: CAISDTVRGQLSEQYF.

This chain connects TRBV5-1 to TRBJ2-7, with D perhaps matching TRBD1 (7 bases). The V end was cut by 1 base, the J end by 2 bases, with 16 bases between. Germline V lookup: CDR1 SGHRS, CDR2 YFSETQ. The length of the CDR3 is 16 residues. CDR3 loop: CASSLYGGGHTYEQYF. CDR3 DNA: TGCGCCAGCAGCTTGTATGGAGGGGGCCACACCTACGAGCAGTACTTC.